The 32 T cell receptor beta chains listed next were all sequenced from one sample in a study of response to subunit inactivated influenza vaccine. One entry per CDR3 protein, called by TCRdb with MiXCR from the RT-PCR reads. The sample lists approximately 500,000 distinct CDR3 sequences; around 21% were seen once. These data were likewise used in another study, on T cells expressing NK-cell markers. That work states: Beta-chain TCR cDNA was generated via 5'RACE template switching with UMIs.

Sequencing used CD4+ T cells sorted from PBMCs, obtained 11 to 12 days after vaccination. The receptors here all came from a middle-aged man who received an inactivated influenza vaccine.

The chain is built from TRBV9 and TRBJ2-2, with 7 bases aligning to TRBD2. CDR1 and CDR2 from the germline V gene are SGDLS and YYNGEE. V trimming: 0 bases; J trimming: 3 bases; junction bases outside the gene matches: 5. The CDR3 is made up of 16 amino acids. In DNA form, the CDR3 reads TGTGCCAGCAGCGTAGCTGGTGCGGGGGACACCGGGGAGCTGTTTTTT. It specifies CASSVAGAGDTGELFF.

This clonotype was counted between two and nine times. The V call is TRBV10-3, the J call TRBJ2-2; 10 bases line up with TRBD2. CDR3 size: 14 residues. Trimming took 10 bases from V and 3 from J; bases not matched to a gene: 5. Germline V gene data show CDR1 as ENHRY and CDR2 as SYGVKD. CDR3: CATKREGDTGELFF. CDR3 sequence (DNA): TGTGCCACCAAGCGGGAGGGCGACACCGGGGAGCTGTTTTTT.

CDR3 sequence (DNA): TGCAGTGCTAAACAGAACCTGATTTACGAGCAGTACTTC. It specifies CSAKQNLIYEQYF. The chain joins TRBV20-1 to TRBJ2-7; D is undetermined. The CDR3 sequence is 13 residues long. The V gene lost 4 bases and the J gene lost 4 bases, with 14 bases spanning the gap. Germline V CDR1 and CDR2: DFQATT, SNEGSKA (reference sequence).

The rearrangement links TRBV4-3 to TRBJ2-7; TRBD2 is a possible D gene (5 bases). Germline V gene sequence: CDR1 LGHNA, CDR2 YSLEER. CDR3 length: 16 amino acids. V gave up 0 bases and J gave up 6 bases, with 18 bases separating them. DNA of the CDR3: TGCGCCAGCAGCCAAGATTACCCGGGAAATCGCCTCGAGCAGTACTTC. Translating gives CASSQDYPGNRLEQYF.

This clonotype appeared a few times. The rearrangement joins TRBV5-1 to TRBJ2-1, with 8 bases matching TRBD1. From germline, CDR1 is SGHRS and CDR2 YFSETQ. This CDR3 is built from 17 residues. J was trimmed by 1 base and V by 0 bases; bases with no gene match: 6. CDR3 nucleotide sequence: TGCGCCAGCAGCTTGGGAGGTACAGGGGGGTCCTACAATGAGCAGTTCTTC. It translates to CASSLGGTGGSYNEQFF.

This clonotype was counted only a few times. The chain is built from TRBV7-2 and TRBJ2-5; 8 positions match TRBD1. Germline V CDR1 and CDR2: SGHTA, FQGNSA. Unmatched junction bases numbered 3, after V lost 3 bases and J lost 3 bases. The length of the CDR3 is 14 residues. The CDR3 nucleotides are TGTGCCAGCAGCTTTCAGGGGGCTAAAGAGACCCAGTACTTC. It specifies CASSFQGAKETQYF.

The V gene is TRBV30, the J gene TRBJ2-1, with D hard to call. The V end was cut by 3 bases, the J end by 2 bases, with 5 bases between. The CDR3 consists of 12 residues. Looked up from germline, CDR1 is GTSNPN and CDR2 is SVGIG (reference sequence). CDR3 DNA: TGTGCCTGGAGCCCCACCTACAATGAGCAGTTCTTC. Its translation: CAWSPTYNEQFF.

This clonotype was seen many times. The genes are TRBV12-3 or TRBV12-4 and TRBJ2-2; 8 nucleotides line up with TRBD1. Germline trimming cut 6 bases from V and 2 bases from J; bases unmatched to any gene: 17. The CDR3 is made up of 19 amino acids. The CDR3 region is CASRAGTGNVARNTGELFF. The CDR3 nucleotides are TGTGCCAGCAGGGCCGGGACAGGAAATGTTGCCAGAAACACCGGGGAGCTGTTTTTT.

The J gene is TRBJ2-3, the V gene TRBV5-1; D perhaps matches TRBD2 (6 bases). Trimming stripped 4 bases from V and 2 bases from J, with 11 bases between. The germline CDR1 and CDR2 sequences are SGHRS and YFSETQ. This CDR3 is built from 14 residues. DNA of the CDR3: TGCGCCAGCAGCCATAGCGGAGCCACAGATACGCAGTATTTT. This sequence encodes CASSHSGATDTQYF. Combining the CDR3 with reference TRBV5-1 and TRBJ2-3 gives the whole variable domain KAGVTQTPRYLIKTRGQQVTLSCSPISGHRSVSWYQQTPGQGLQFLFEYFSETQRNKGNFPGRFSGRQFSNSRSEMNVSTLELGDSALYLCASSHSGATDTQYFGPGTRLTVL.

This clonotype was observed a single time. The chain combines TRBV30 with TRBJ2-5; 14 nucleotides align to TRBD2. This CDR3 is 19 amino acids long. The J segment lost 2 bases and the V segment lost 2 bases, leaving 13 bases of the junction unmatched. Germline-derived CDR1 and CDR2 are GTSNPN and SVGIG (reference sequence). The CDR3 bases are TGTGCCTGGAGTCCCCAGAGACTAGCGGGGGGGCCTGGACAAGAGACCCAGTACTTC. Translation gives CAWSPQRLAGGPGQETQYF.

The V and J genes are TRBV3-1 and TRBJ1-1, with D perhaps TRBD1 (5 bases). The germline CDR1 and CDR2 sequences are LGHDT and YNNKEL (reference sequence). This CDR3 is built from 13 residues. V lost 5 bases and J lost 0, with 7 bases in between. The chain's CDR3 is CASSMGVNTEAFF. In DNA form, the CDR3 reads TGTGCCAGCAGCATGGGGGTGAACACTGAAGCTTTCTTT.

This chain connects TRBV6-5 to TRBJ1-1, with D possibly matching TRBD1 (5 bases). Germline V lookup: CDR1 MNHEY, CDR2 SVGAGI. This CDR3 is built from 15 residues. With 4 bases removed from V and 4 bases from J, the gap between germline ends came to 16 bases. The CDR3 sequence is CASSSQVSRGTEAFF. In DNA form, the CDR3 reads TGTGCCAGCAGTTCCCAAGTGTCTAGGGGCACTGAAGCTTTCTTT.

This clonotype was seen a few times. V is TRBV12-3 or TRBV12-4 and J is TRBJ2-1, with a tentative D call TRBD2 (5 bases). V lost 7 bases and J lost 0, with 13 bases in between. This CDR3 has 15 residues. The CDR3 coding sequence is TGTGCCAGCACCCCGGACTGGAGCTCCTACAATGAGCAGTTCTTC. It is translated as CASTPDWSSYNEQFF.

The V and J genes are TRBV11-2 and TRBJ2-3; D gene ambiguous. V dropped 5 bases and J dropped 2 bases, with 14 bases sitting between them. This CDR3 comprises 15 residues. From germline, CDR1 is SGHAT and CDR2 FQNNGV. The chain's CDR3 is CASSVGPKPTDTQYF. CDR3 DNA sequence: TGTGCCAGCAGCGTCGGCCCAAAACCCACAGATACGCAGTATTTT.

The chain has TRBV7-2 and TRBJ1-1, with 9 bases matching TRBD1. J was trimmed by 4 bases and V by 5 bases; bases with no gene match: 8. This CDR3 has 15 residues. Germline CDR1 and CDR2: SGHTA and FQGNSA. The CDR3 bases are TGTGCCAGCAGCCAACGACAGGGGGGGGGCACTGAAGCTTTCTTT. It is translated as CASSQRQGGGTEAFF.

The V and J genes are TRBV6-2 or TRBV6-3 and TRBJ1-5; D may be TRBD1 (5 bases). The CDR3 runs 12 residues. Trimming cost V 7 bases and J 6 bases, with 10 bases left between them. CDR1 is MNHEY and CDR2 is SVGEGT in the germline V gene. CDR3 in amino acids: CASTQGAQPQHF. DNA for the CDR3: TGTGCCAGCACACAAGGGGCTCAGCCCCAGCATTTT.

This clonotype was seen only a few times. The chain employs TRBV7-2 and TRBJ2-1; 8 bases match TRBD2. CDR1 is SGHTA, CDR2 FQGNSA, per germline. The CDR3 totals 16 residues. The V gene end was trimmed by 1 base and the J gene end by 4 bases; junction bases not matched to a gene: 6. CDR3 protein: CASSLDPGLGYNEQFF. CDR3 nucleotides: TGTGCCAGCAGCTTAGATCCGGGACTAGGTTACAATGAGCAGTTCTTC.

The rearrangement links TRBV11-2 to TRBJ2-3; TRBD2 might be the D (5 bases). This CDR3 is 17 amino acids long. The germline V and J ends were trimmed by 0 bases and 3 bases, with 16 bases remaining between them. In germline, CDR1 is SGHAT, CDR2 FQNNGV. CDR3: CASSLDRPGKRTDTQYF. The CDR3, as DNA: TGTGCCAGCAGCTTAGATAGGCCGGGGAAAAGGACAGATACGCAGTATTTT.

This clonotype has just a few counts. The chain couples TRBV2 to TRBJ2-1; 10 bases match TRBD1. There are 14 residues in the CDR3. V was clipped by 6 bases and J by 4 bases; unmatched bases: 3. Per the germline V gene, CDR1 is SNHLY and CDR2 is FYNNEI. The CDR3 DNA sequence: TGTGCCAGCAGGAAGGGACAGGGGTACAATGAGCAGTTCTTC. Its translation: CASRKGQGYNEQFF.

This rearrangement joins TRBV3-1 to TRBJ1-1, with 9 bases aligning to TRBD1. V shed 1 base, J shed 5 bases, and the junction held 5 bases outside the gene matches. The length of the CDR3 is 15 residues. The germline gives CDR1 LGHDT, CDR2 YNNKEL (reference sequence). The CDR3 nucleotides are TGTGCCAGCAGCCAAGGGTCTGACAGGGGGACTGAAGCTTTCTTT. This sequence encodes CASSQGSDRGTEAFF. Together with reference TRBV3-1 and TRBJ1-1, the CDR3 gives the full variable domain: DTAVSQTPKYLVTQMGNDKSIKCEQNLGHDTMYWYKQDSKKFLKIMFSYNNKELIINETVPNRFSPKSPDKAHLNLHINSLELGDSAVYFCASSQGSDRGTEAFFGQGTRLTVV.

This sequence joins TRBV27 and TRBJ2-7; D is perhaps TRBD1 (6 bases). V dropped 3 bases and J dropped 9 bases, with 15 bases sitting between them. The CDR3 loop spans 13 amino acids. The V gene's germline CDR1 is MNHEY and CDR2 SMNVEV (reference sequence). The CDR3 protein is CASSFSEKDRQYF. As DNA, the CDR3 is TGTGCCAGCAGTTTCTCCGAAAAGGACAGGCAGTACTTC.

This clonotype was detected only a few times. This CDR3 is CSVQTQGVGYGYTF. The CDR3 DNA sequence: TGCAGCGTCCAGACACAGGGGGTCGGGTATGGCTACACCTTC. J is TRBJ1-2 and V is TRBV29-1; 8 nucleotides align to TRBD1. The germline gives CDR1 SQVTM, CDR2 ANQGSEA. Trimming cost V 6 bases and J 5 bases; bases outside gene matches: 11. The CDR3 length is 14 residues.

This clonotype was picked up a small number of times. The chain joins TRBV15 to TRBJ2-5; D not resolved. Trimming took off 3 bases at V and 5 bases at J, with 10 bases between the two ends. The CDR3 is made up of 13 amino acids. Germline V lookup: CDR1 LNHNV, CDR2 YYDKDF (reference sequence). The CDR3 loop is CATSRNAWETQYF. CDR3 DNA sequence: TGTGCCACCAGCAGGAATGCGTGGGAGACCCAGTACTTC. The whole variable domain, filled in from reference TRBV15 and TRBJ2-5, reads DAMVIQNPRYQVTQFGKPVTLSCSQTLNHNVMYWYQQKSSQAPKLLFHYYDKDFNNEADTPDNFQSRRPNTSFCFLDIRSPGLGDTAMYLCATSRNAWETQYFGPGTRLLVL.

This chain uses TRBV28 with TRBJ1-2; no clear D. The CDR3 is 15 amino acids. With 5 bases removed from V and 1 base from J, the gap between germline ends came to 14 bases. Germline V lookup: CDR1 MDHEN, CDR2 SYDVKM. In nucleotides, the CDR3 is TGTGCCAGCAGTCCCGGAAACTTTGTTAACTATGGCTACACCTTC. Amino acids: CASSPGNFVNYGYTF.

The chain recombines TRBV30 with TRBJ1-2; 7 nucleotides align to TRBD1. This CDR3 contains 14 residues. Trimming cost V 2 bases and J 8 bases; bases outside gene matches: 11. Germline loops: CDR1 GTSNPN, CDR2 SVGIG (reference sequence). The CDR3 DNA reads TGTGCCTGGAGTATACAGGGGCTCCTAAACGGCTACACCTTC. It yields the protein CAWSIQGLLNGYTF.

This rearrangement joins TRBV11-1 to TRBJ2-3, with 8 bases lining up with TRBD1. The CDR3 sequence is 16 residues long. Germline V gene sequence: CDR1 SGHAT, CDR2 FQDESV (reference sequence). V shed 4 bases, J shed 1 base, and the junction held 7 bases outside the gene matches. CDR3 amino acids: CASSSPGGAGTDTQYF. CDR3 sequence (DNA): TGTGCCAGCAGCTCACCAGGGGGCGCGGGCACAGATACGCAGTATTTT.

The CDR3 coding sequence is TGTGCCAGCAGGGACAGGGTTGAGACCCAGTACTTC. This gives the protein CASRDRVETQYF. The rearrangement uses TRBV6-2 or TRBV6-3 and TRBJ2-5, with 8 positions matching TRBD1. The CDR3 length is 12 residues. Germline trimming cut 6 bases from V and 5 bases from J; bases unmatched to any gene: 2. Germline lookup yields CDR1 MNHEY and CDR2 SVGEGT.

V usage is TRBV12-3 or TRBV12-4 and J usage is TRBJ2-1, with 11 bases aligning to TRBD2. The CDR3 length is 15 residues. J was trimmed by 7 bases and V by 4 bases; bases with no gene match: 6. DNA for the CDR3: TGTGCCAGCAGTTCGCTAGCGGGGGGACTAAATGAGCAGTTCTTC. It encodes CASSSLAGGLNEQFF.

The chain couples TRBV14 to TRBJ2-3, with TRBD2 matching over 9 bases. The length of the CDR3 is 15 residues. The junction had 4 bases not matched to a gene; V was cut back by 4 bases and J by 2 bases. Germline V gene sequence: CDR1 SGHDN, CDR2 FVKESK. The CDR3 sequence is CASSLAGGFTDTQYF. As DNA, the CDR3 is TGTGCCAGCAGCCTTGCGGGAGGGTTCACAGATACGCAGTATTTT.

The genes are TRBV20-1 and TRBJ1-1; D is ambiguous. The germline V and J ends were trimmed by 1 base and 8 bases, with 14 bases remaining between them. The CDR3 has 13 residues. CDR1 DFQATT and CDR2 SNEGSKA come from the germline V gene (reference sequence). Here the CDR3 reads CSARGGLGKEAFF. The CDR3 nucleotides read TGCAGTGCTAGAGGAGGACTGGGAAAGGAAGCTTTCTTT.

Points on this clonotype: The junction differs from germline at one of its ends, possibly a read error. The chain joins TRBV7-2 to TRBJ1-2; D gene ambiguous. Germline CDR1 and CDR2: SGHTA and FQGNSA. This CDR3 region has 11 residues. The CDR3 loop reads CDSSLTHGYTF. For the CDR3, the DNA is TGTGACAGCAGCTTAACGCATGGCTACACCTTC.

This clonotype was detected a few times. The genes are TRBV5-1 and TRBJ1-2, with TRBD1 identical over 7 bases. Germline V gene sequence: CDR1 SGHRS, CDR2 YFSETQ. V shed 3 bases and J 4 bases; nucleotides not matched to a gene: 12. This CDR3 spans 16 amino acids. Here the CDR3 DNA reads TGCGCCAGCAGCTACCATTCACAGGACAGGCGCTATGGCTACACCTTC. It codes for CASSYHSQDRRYGYTF.